This TCR beta chain was retrieved from a study of T-cell reconstitution after alpha-beta-depleted transplantation in children. Researchers prepared the TCRbeta library using unique molecular identifiers, the study reports. TCRdb processed the PCR reads anew with MiXCR; each CDR3 protein has one entry. The sample has about 600,000 distinct CDR3 sequences, 13% seen once. CDR1 and CDR2 from the germline V gene are MDHEN and SYDVKM. There are 19 residues in the CDR3. Trimming at V came to 6 bases and at J to 2 bases, leaving 14 bases not matched to a gene. The sample consisted of PBMCs, mostly from graft donor cells, taken 360 days after TCRalphabeta/CD19-depleted stem cell transplant. V is TRBV28 and J is TRBJ2-7; 15 bases are shared with TRBD2. This TCR was recovered from a male patient younger than 18 who had a stem cell transplant for acute myeloid leukemia, so the T cells may come from the graft donor. CDR3 region: CASRKGTGLAGGLPYEQYF. The CDR3, as DNA: TGTGCCAGCAGGAAGGGAACCGGACTAGCGGGAGGGCTTCCCTACGAGCAGTACTTC.